This T cell receptor (beta chain) came from a study of graft-versus-host responses after intestinal transplantation. In regard to this clone: Its target is unknown.

V shed 4 bases and J shed 11 bases, with 12 bases lying between them. The CDR3 covers 13 residues. The germline V gene encodes CDR1 MDHEN and CDR2 SYDVKM. TCRdb's table, derived via immunoSEQ multiplex PCR, lists solely in-frame clones and lacks some. The table includes some 97,000 clones, more than 85% detected once. Sequences were derived from unstimulated CD4+ T cells sorted from spleen or lymph node cells, sampled before transplant. This TCR was sampled from a human donor who was the organ donor for an intestinal transplant. The gene calls are TRBV28 and TRBJ1-6; possible D gene TRBD1, 5 bases. CDR3 loop: CASSSPGYPPLHF. CDR3 in DNA: TGTGCCAGCAGTTCACCAGGGTATCCACCCCTCCACTTT.